This TCR beta chain appears in the sequencing data of a study of Ad26.COV2.S vaccination and SARS-CoV-2 variants. Study summary: Ad26.COV2.S was injected intramuscularly once or twice, 56 days apart.

Using immunoSEQ multiplex PCR, the repertoire was profiled, and TCRdb retains in-frame clones only, with some absent. The repertoire includes 300,000 to 500,000 clones, more than 85% of them detected once, and 3.5% sits in the top ten. A remark on this clone: The antigen remains unidentified.

This CDR3 is built from 14 residues. The germline CDR1 and CDR2 sequences are SGHDT and YYEEEE. Germline trimming cut 4 bases from V and 7 bases from J; bases unmatched to any gene: 6. Regarding the study as a whole: There was reportedly substantial breadth in spike-specific CD8+ and CD4+ T cell responses after vaccination.

Treatment in this sample: around 19 received Ad26.COV2.S at low or high dose, single or two shots; 5 received placebo; per-sample allocation not given. Sampling happened 63 days after the first vaccine or placebo injection. Boston hosted the donor, who was an adult aged 18-55 years. Sequencing was performed on peripheral blood, taken in a trial of Ad26.COV2.S vaccine versus placebo. The clonotype originates from a person between 18 and 65 years old who received the Ad26.COV2.S COVID-19 vaccine or a placebo. The V call is TRBV5-6, the J call TRBJ1-4, with TRBD1 matching 8 bases. CDR3 bases: TGTGCCAGCAGCCCCAGGGGGCATCGTGAAAAACTGTTTTTT. This codes for CASSPRGHREKLFF.